Listed below are T cell receptor beta chains from one sample, sequenced in a study of memory CD4+ T cells and cytomegalovirus serostatus. Profiling relied on immunoSEQ multiplex PCR, and the TCRdb table lists in-frame clones only, not all of them. The sample holds fewer than 40,000 clones, around 78% seen once. Specimen: memory CD4+ T cells from blood. The source is an adult in good health and CMV-seronegative. Both conserved end residues are trimmed from each CDR3. D genes are given only for firm matches. Clone size appears in some rows only: once, few, many, or a class for an expanded clone.

J gene: TRBJ1-1
D gene: -
V gene: TRBV10-3
clone size: -
CDR3 protein: AISESGRGGTEAF

J gene: TRBJ1-3
D gene: -
V gene: TRBV5-5
clone size: -
CDR3 protein: ASSLGLGNTIY

J gene: TRBJ2-3
D gene: TRBD1
V gene: TRBV29-1
clone size: -
CDR3 protein: SVEVTGTDTQY

J gene: TRBJ2-1
D gene: -
V gene: TRBV7-2
clone size: once
CDR3 protein: ASSLAYSYNEQF

J gene: TRBJ1-2
D gene: TRBD1
V gene: TRBV29-1
clone size: -
CDR3 protein: SVGQGGARGYT

J gene: TRBJ2-7
D gene: -
V gene: TRBV6-1
clone size: -
CDR3 protein: ASSEGGVWQGIHEQY

J gene: TRBJ1-1
D gene: -
V gene: TRBV7-2
clone size: -
CDR3 protein: ASSLVGGGRRNTEAF

J gene: TRBJ1-2
D gene: TRBD1
V gene: TRBV13
clone size: -
CDR3 protein: ASTKSGTGVNYGYT

J gene: TRBJ1-2
D gene: -
V gene: TRBV5-4
clone size: -
CDR3 protein: ASSPGTRGRFYGYT

J gene: TRBJ2-5
D gene: TRBD2
V gene: TRBV27
clone size: -
CDR3 protein: ASSNSGGGQETQY

J gene: TRBJ1-5
D gene: TRBD1
V gene: TRBV2
clone size: few
CDR3 protein: ASRGDSSFQPQH

J gene: TRBJ2-2
D gene: -
V gene: TRBV7-9
clone size: -
CDR3 protein: ASSLGAGELF

J gene: TRBJ1-2
D gene: -
V gene: TRBV11-2
clone size: few
CDR3 protein: ASSRKTGGSSYT

J gene: TRBJ2-4
D gene: -
V gene: TRBV5-6
clone size: -
CDR3 protein: ASSEDPSRDIQY

J gene: TRBJ2-1
D gene: -
V gene: TRBV12-5
clone size: -
CDR3 protein: ASAIRQF

J gene: TRBJ2-7
D gene: -
V gene: TRBV7-2
clone size: -
CDR3 protein: ASGQISYEQY

J gene: TRBJ2-5
D gene: -
V gene: TRBV2
clone size: -
CDR3 protein: ARGGLTQETQY

J gene: TRBJ2-1
D gene: -
V gene: TRBV6-5
clone size: -
CDR3 protein: ASSRTEKSYNEQF

J gene: TRBJ1-5
D gene: -
V gene: TRBV19
clone size: -
CDR3 protein: ASSIVGQTNQPQH

J gene: TRBJ2-2
D gene: -
V gene: TRBV2
clone size: -
CDR3 protein: ASGGLLNTGELF

J gene: TRBJ1-5
D gene: -
V gene: TRBV6-1
clone size: medium-sized
CDR3 protein: ASIGTGNQPQH

J gene: TRBJ2-5
D gene: -
V gene: TRBV5-4
clone size: -
CDR3 protein: ASSSPGAKETQY

J gene: TRBJ2-2
D gene: TRBD1
V gene: TRBV4-2
clone size: -
CDR3 protein: ASSQGTGGANTGELF

J gene: TRBJ1-1
D gene: -
V gene: TRBV30
clone size: -
CDR3 protein: AWTPSGVNTEAF

J gene: TRBJ1-3
D gene: -
V gene: TRBV10-3
clone size: -
CDR3 protein: AISDTGISGNTIY

J gene: TRBJ2-5
D gene: TRBD1
V gene: TRBV10-3
clone size: -
CDR3 protein: AISSDRALKETQY

J gene: TRBJ2-5
D gene: -
V gene: TRBV5-1
clone size: -
CDR3 protein: ASRPTGRGETQY

J gene: TRBJ1-2
D gene: -
V gene: TRBV2
clone size: -
CDR3 protein: ASSPGRESYGYT

J gene: TRBJ2-1
D gene: TRBD1
V gene: TRBV7-8
clone size: few
CDR3 protein: ASSFANLGQELGNEQF

J gene: TRBJ1-1
D gene: -
V gene: TRBV5-1
clone size: -
CDR3 protein: ASSPGAGEGTEAF

J gene: TRBJ2-5
D gene: -
V gene: TRBV25-1
clone size: few
CDR3 protein: ASSEGDQETQY

J gene: TRBJ1-6
D gene: -
V gene: TRBV11-2
clone size: few
CDR3 protein: ASSLDTSLRPLH

J gene: TRBJ2-5
D gene: TRBD2
V gene: TRBV7-9
clone size: -
CDR3 protein: ASSRGLAAQETQY

J gene: TRBJ1-6
D gene: -
V gene: TRBV30
clone size: -
CDR3 protein: AWSVQGDSPLH

J gene: TRBJ2-7
D gene: -
V gene: TRBV5-5
clone size: medium-sized
CDR3 protein: ASSFGGPASDREQY

J gene: TRBJ1-4
D gene: TRBD1
V gene: TRBV5-6
clone size: -
CDR3 protein: ASSLGTGRSEKLF

J gene: TRBJ2-1
D gene: TRBD2
V gene: TRBV5-1
clone size: once
CDR3 protein: ASSLVAGGRNNEQF

J gene: TRBJ1-2
D gene: -
V gene: TRBV6-5
clone size: -
CDR3 protein: ASSYKGFDGYT

J gene: TRBJ2-1
D gene: TRBD1
V gene: TRBV19
clone size: -
CDR3 protein: ASSGTGLGQF

J gene: TRBJ2-3
D gene: TRBD1
V gene: TRBV5-4
clone size: -
CDR3 protein: ASSDRDRSTDTQY

J gene: TRBJ1-5
D gene: -
V gene: TRBV19
clone size: -
CDR3 protein: ASSMADQPQH

J gene: TRBJ2-5
D gene: TRBD2
V gene: TRBV5-6
clone size: -
CDR3 protein: ASSLFSGGKETQY

J gene: TRBJ1-6
D gene: -
V gene: TRBV5-6
clone size: once
CDR3 protein: ASSLFNRANSPLH

J gene: TRBJ2-7
D gene: -
V gene: TRBV7-8
clone size: -
CDR3 protein: ASSSPLRDYEQY

J gene: TRBJ1-1
D gene: -
V gene: TRBV5-6
clone size: -
CDR3 protein: ASSFDGLGRTEAF

J gene: TRBJ1-3
D gene: -
V gene: TRBV7-8
clone size: -
CDR3 protein: ASSFDGNTIY

J gene: TRBJ1-2
D gene: -
V gene: TRBV6-1
clone size: -
CDR3 protein: ASSPGYGYT

J gene: TRBJ2-7
D gene: TRBD1
V gene: TRBV5-1
clone size: -
CDR3 protein: ASSSGTGREQY

J gene: TRBJ1-2
D gene: -
V gene: TRBV6-5
clone size: -
CDR3 protein: ASSPDRANYGYT

J gene: TRBJ1-6
D gene: -
V gene: TRBV30
clone size: -
CDR3 protein: AMTGHLNSPLH

J gene: TRBJ2-7
D gene: -
V gene: TRBV7-9
clone size: -
CDR3 protein: ASSLAGGPEQY

J gene: TRBJ2-7
D gene: -
V gene: TRBV7-8
clone size: -
CDR3 protein: ASRKQGPYEQY

J gene: TRBJ2-3
D gene: TRBD1
V gene: TRBV6-1
clone size: -
CDR3 protein: ASTDRQGAKDTQY

J gene: TRBJ2-3
D gene: TRBD1
V gene: TRBV6-1
clone size: -
CDR3 protein: ASSLDRINTDTQY

J gene: TRBJ2-1
D gene: TRBD2
V gene: TRBV10-1
clone size: -
CDR3 protein: ASPGLAGNEQF